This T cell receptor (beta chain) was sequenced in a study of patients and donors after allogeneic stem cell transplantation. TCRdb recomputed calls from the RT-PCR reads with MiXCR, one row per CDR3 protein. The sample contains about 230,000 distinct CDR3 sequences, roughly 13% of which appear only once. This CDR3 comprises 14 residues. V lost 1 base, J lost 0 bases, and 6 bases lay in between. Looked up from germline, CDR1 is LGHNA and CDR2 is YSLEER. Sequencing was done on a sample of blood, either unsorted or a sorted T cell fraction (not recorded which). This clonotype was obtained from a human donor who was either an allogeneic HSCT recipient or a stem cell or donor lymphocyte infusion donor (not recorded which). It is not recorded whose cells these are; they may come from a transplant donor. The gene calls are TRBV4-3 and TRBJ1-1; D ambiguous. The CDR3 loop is CASSQGSLNTEAFF. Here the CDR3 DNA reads TGCGCCAGCAGCCAAGGGTCCTTGAACACTGAAGCTTTCTTT.